This TCR beta chain was retrieved from a study of T cell clonality in common variable immunodeficiency. General observations from the study: Common variable immunodeficiency TCR beta sequences reportedly had fewer deletions and N-nucleotide insertions. T cell subpopulation sequencing would be needed to explain CVID clonality. Shared TCRbeta clones were fewer between CVID subjects than controls. CVID subjects showed higher TCRbeta clonality than healthy controls.

This clone showed up many times. The antigen remains unidentified. The missing CDR3 end, 3 residues past where the read stops, is filled in from the germline J gene. Germline CDR1 LNHDA, CDR2 SQIVND (reference sequence). V was clipped by 5 bases and J by 0 bases; unmatched bases: 9. The CDR3 has 18 residues. The method was immunoSEQ multiplex PCR; TCRdb's version includes in-frame clones alone and lacks a portion of them. The sample gives fewer than 75,000 clones, none seen only once, and the top ten clones hold less than 2%. The sequenced sample consisted of peripheral blood mononuclear cells. The V call is TRBV19, the J call TRBJ2-1; 11 bases are shared with TRBD2. This sequence originates from a person between 18 and 70 years old in good health. CDR3 bases read: TGTGCCAGTAGTCCTTCCGGGACTAGCGGAGGCTCCTACAATGAG. Its translation: CASSPSGTSGGSYNE. The whole CDR3 sequence is CASSPSGTSGGSYNEQFF.